These 9 T cell receptor beta chains were sequenced from one sample in a study of T-cell reconstitution after alpha-beta-depleted transplantation in children (dated by TCRdb to the mid-2010s). Library preparation was by PCR. For sequencing, an Illumina HiSeq 2500 was employed. Molecular barcoding was employed in the preparation of TCR libraries, with unique molecular identifiers being used to normalize TCRbeta repertoire quantification. TCRdb cleaned the public reads at Q25 with fastp, built clones with MiXCR and kept in-frame beta chains. CDR3 protein sequences are deduplicated, and each keeps its most common genes and DNA. The sample table records roughly 300,000 distinct CDR3 sequences; almost 10% of these occur just once. The top ten constitute 10% of the sample. Sequenced material: PBMCs from the stem cell graft donor, taken from the stem cell graft. Every receptor here comes from a human donor who donated a stem cell graft to a child with SCID.

The rearrangement joins TRBV12-3 or TRBV12-4 to TRBJ2-3, with 8 bases matching TRBD1. This CDR3 is 15 amino acids long. Unmatched junction bases numbered 10, after V lost 5 bases and J lost 6 bases. CDR3 bases: TGTGCCAGCAGTAGGACAGGGAGCGAATCGGATACGCAGTATTTT. Amino acids: CASSRTGSESDTQYF.

This clonotype was counted at least ten times. V gene TRBV29-1 combines with J gene TRBJ1-1; 9 bases agree with TRBD1. Germline trimming cut 1 base from V and 10 bases from J; bases unmatched to any gene: 7. The CDR3 consists of 13 residues. CDR1 is SQVTM, CDR2 ANQGSEA, per germline. CDR3 in amino acids: CSVEGVRDRVAFF. For the CDR3, the DNA is TGCAGCGTTGAAGGGGTCCGGGACAGGGTAGCTTTCTTT. The whole variable domain, filled in from reference TRBV29-1 and TRBJ1-1, reads SAVISQKPSRDICQRGTSLTIQCQVDSQVTMMFWYRQQPGQSLTLIATANQGSEATYESGFVIDKFPISRPNLTFSTLTVSNMSPEDSSIYLCSVEGVRDRVAFFGQGTRLTVV.

This clonotype showed up many times. This chain links TRBV12-3 or TRBV12-4 with TRBJ2-7; D not certain. Trimming removed 0 bases at V and 1 base at J, with 4 bases between. The CDR3 has 13 amino acids. CDR3 in DNA: TGTGCCAGCAGTTTAGCAAAATCCTACGAGCAGTACTTC. This translates into CASSLAKSYEQYF.

The table lists this clonotype with a few counts. This chain's CDR3 is CASSYSNSVRETQYF. In nucleotides, the CDR3 is TGTGCCAGCAGTTACTCGAATTCGGTGAGAGAGACCCAGTACTTC. J is TRBJ2-5 and V is TRBV6-2 or TRBV6-3; D gene uncertain. The CDR3 covers 15 residues. CDR1 and CDR2 (germline): MNHEY, SVGEGT. The V end was cut by 0 bases, the J end by 4 bases, with 12 bases between.

This chain uses TRBV7-2 with TRBJ2-7; 9 bases match TRBD2. The CDR3 consists of 15 residues. V dropped 7 bases and J dropped 3; count of bases not matched to a gene: 10. Germline assignment: CDR1 SGHTA and CDR2 FQGNSA. CDR3 coding DNA: TGTGCCAGCACGCTTAGTACTAGCGGGTACTACGAGCAGTACTTC. It specifies CASTLSTSGYYEQYF.

This clonotype was seen a few times. The chain couples TRBV5-1 to TRBJ2-5; 7 nucleotides line up with TRBD2. With 2 bases clipped from V and 1 base from J, the junction kept 8 bases outside the gene matches. From germline, CDR1 is SGHRS and CDR2 YFSETQ. There are 16 residues in the CDR3. Here the CDR3 reads CASSFEGAGTQETQYF. CDR3 nucleotide sequence: TGCGCCAGCAGCTTCGAAGGAGCGGGGACCCAAGAGACCCAGTACTTC. The full variable domain, rest sourced from reference TRBV5-1 and TRBJ2-5, is KAGVTQTPRYLIKTRGQQVTLSCSPISGHRSVSWYQQTPGQGLQFLFEYFSETQRNKGNFPGRFSGRQFSNSRSEMNVSTLELGDSALYLCASSFEGAGTQETQYFGPGTRLLVL.

This clonotype was recorded at least ten times. The chain has TRBV5-1 and TRBJ2-1; 9 bases are a match to TRBD2. The CDR3 extends over 15 amino acids. Germline CDR1 and CDR2: SGHRS and YFSETQ. V lost 4 bases and J lost 8; bases outside the gene matches: 10. CDR3 region: CASSPAGGKGYEQFF. The CDR3 bases are TGCGCCAGCAGCCCAGCGGGGGGTAAGGGCTATGAGCAGTTCTTC.

The gene calls are TRBV5-1 and TRBJ1-1; TRBD1 agrees at 8 bases. The CDR3 runs 15 residues. V was clipped by 4 bases and J by 1 base; unmatched bases: 6. Germline CDR1 is SGHRS and CDR2 is YFSETQ. The CDR3 is CASSVITGGNTEAFF. CDR3 nucleotides: TGCGCCAGCAGCGTAATAACAGGGGGGAACACTGAAGCTTTCTTT.

This clonotype was observed a handful of times. The V gene is TRBV7-6, the J gene TRBJ2-7, with D tentatively TRBD1 or TRBD2 (5 bases each). V lost 5 bases and J lost 1, with 18 bases in between. Germline V gene lookup returns CDR1 SGHVS and CDR2 FNYEAQ. The CDR3 has 16 residues. The CDR3 spells CASSRLTWDGSYEQYF. The CDR3 bases are TGTGCCAGCAGCCGCTTGACTTGGGACGGTTCCTACGAGCAGTACTTC.